Reported below is one T cell receptor (beta chain). CDR1 MGHRA and CDR2 YSYEKL come from the germline V gene. This CDR3 comprises 14 residues. Losses at the gene ends were 6 bases for V and 5 bases for J; bases not matched to a gene: 6. The sample comes from a study of blood T cell repertoires in COVID-19. Method: immunoSEQ multiplex PCR; TCRdb's copy keeps in-frame clones and lacks some. Found here are fewer than 200,000 clones, about 85% of them singletons; the top ten hold around 5%. Material for sequencing was peripheral blood. The sequence was obtained from a woman aged 50 to 65 with COVID-19, enrolled during active disease. The chain couples TRBV4-1 to TRBJ2-1; 8 nucleotides agree with TRBD1. The CDR3, as DNA: TGCGCCAGCAGTTGGACAGGGAACAACAATGAGCAGTTCTTC. This translates into CASSWTGNNNEQFF.